This T cell receptor (beta chain) appears in the sequencing data of a study of blood T cell repertoires in COVID-19 (dated by TCRdb to 2020 to 2022). About the study as a whole: Samples covering the acute and convalescent phases of COVID-19 were provided by collaborators in the United States, Italy and Spain. The material from the prospective study consisted of cDNA or gDNA derived from T cells, B-cell-depleted T cells, or PBMCs. Deeply sampled blood TCRbeta repertoires from subjects exposed to, actively infected with, or recovered from COVID-19 were included in the dataset. The repertoires were released in a freely available public database meant as a resource for research on the immune response to SARS-CoV-2. The samples were drawn from the first 160 participants of the ongoing ImmuneRACE study and from some 1,300 subjects provided by 6 global collaborators. Sample metadata almost always included a de-identified subject ID, COVID-19 status, age in years and sex. Where available, HLA class I and class II types were obtained from metadata supplied by the sample provider rather than from assay-based typing.

Details on this clone: Its antigen is unknown. Nothing much larger sits one base from this clone, and base qualities are not available.

TCRbeta CDR3 regions were amplified from genomic DNA by means of the immunoSEQ Assay, a bias-controlled multiplex PCR. On the study's bioinformatics: Nucleated cell counts per sample were estimated from amplification of reference gene primers within the assay. Sequence reads were collapsed and filtered to measure the absolute abundance of every unique TCRbeta CDR3 rearrangement. For each sample, productive Simpson clonality was calculated by taking the square root of Simpson's diversity index across productive rearrangements. TCRdb re-hosts the immuneACCESS table, in-frame sequences only. Its copies lack some clones; in the studies checked, an unresolved V gene accounts for under half of them, and the cause for the rest is not known. That table supplies the V and J calls and clone size; D and trimming were determined from the DNA. This sample lists a few hundred thousand clones; 86% were detected once. The ten biggest clones cover around 1.5% of the sample.

Collaborating institutions collected whole blood in K2EDTA tubes following their own protocols. Collaborator samples were shipped for TCRbeta analysis as frozen whole blood, isolated PBMCs, or DNA extracted from either sample type. General study outcomes and caveats: Clinical and demographic metadata were provided uncurated, with the amount varying by source and participant.

The CDR3 has 12 amino acids, counting the end cysteine and phenylalanine. The read is trimmed to its CDR3 DNA, 36 bases read in frame from base 1. Clipping removes 4 bases from V and 6 bases from J, with 3 as the unmatched junction base count. The CDR1 and CDR2 encoded by the germline V gene are SGHTA and FQGNSA. Sequenced input: peripheral blood. This sequence uses TRBV7-2 and TRBJ2-7; 7 middle bases align to TRBD2. The sequence derives from a woman aged 45-65 years with acute or convalescent COVID-19. The nucleotide sequence is TGTGCCAGCAGCTCCGGGACTACCGAGCAGTACTTC. It specifies CASSSGTTEQYF.